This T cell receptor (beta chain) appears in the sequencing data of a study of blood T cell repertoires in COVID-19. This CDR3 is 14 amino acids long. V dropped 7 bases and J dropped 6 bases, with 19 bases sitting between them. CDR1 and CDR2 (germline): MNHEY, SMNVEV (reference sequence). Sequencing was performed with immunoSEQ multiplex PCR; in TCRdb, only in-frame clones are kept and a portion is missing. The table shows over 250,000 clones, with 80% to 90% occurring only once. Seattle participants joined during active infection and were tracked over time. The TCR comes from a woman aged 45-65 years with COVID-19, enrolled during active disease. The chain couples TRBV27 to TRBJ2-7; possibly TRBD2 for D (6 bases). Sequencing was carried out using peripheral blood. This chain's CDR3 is CASTGLARFCEQYF. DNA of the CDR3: TGTGCCAGCACCGGGCTAGCGCGGTTCTGCGAGCAGTACTTC.